This is a list of T cell receptor beta chains from one sample in a study of cytomegalovirus exposure and HLA in healthy donors. Produced via immunoSEQ multiplex PCR; TCRdb's table is partial and in-frame only. This sample has about 120,000 clones, with 88% found just once. The material sequenced was PBMCs. These receptors were taken from a woman younger than 30 in good health and CMV-seropositive. Each CDR3 is given without its conserved first and last residue.

TRBJ1-1,TRBV7-9,ASTQGAPEAF
TRBJ2-5,TRBV5-1,ASSLASYQETQY
TRBJ1-5,TRBV21-1,ASSLRRRGGNQLQH
TRBJ1-3,TRBV11-2,ASSLPGKRNTIY
TRBJ1-2,TRBV30,AWSVSGYGYT
TRBJ1-2,TRBV6-4,ASSDGTGSGNYGYT
TRBJ1-4,TRBV29-1,SVEGTGLNEKLF
TRBJ1-1,TRBV6-5,ASSYSTAGMNTEAF
TRBJ2-1,TRBV27,ASSSTSVEQF
TRBJ1-1,TRBV7-8,ASSLVTPPGARNTEAF
TRBJ2-1,TRBV7-6,ASSLAAGVGEQF
TRBJ2-7,TRBV13,ASSFTSSRGQVQY
TRBJ2-3,TRBV7-2,ASSSSPADTQY
TRBJ1-1,TRBV6-1,ASSPEGGGGTEAF
TRBJ2-7,TRBV27,ASSGTGGFDEQY
TRBJ2-7,TRBV7-2,ASRGGLAGNYYEQY
TRBJ2-7,TRBV7-2,ASSLVGDSAYEQY
TRBJ1-5,TRBV6-1,ASSAGTGDPQPQH
TRBJ1-3,TRBV11-2,ASSLTGPGNTIY
TRBJ1-1,TRBV5-4,ASSFETRTEAF
TRBJ1-2,TRBV7-2,ASSQDRVGYT
TRBJ1-2,TRBV27,ASSSRGYGYT
TRBJ2-7,TRBV27,ASSRGGGAYEQY
TRBJ1-1,TRBV30,AWKQVEAF
TRBJ1-3,TRBV10-3,AISDEVSGGTIY
TRBJ1-1,TRBV5-1,ATQTGDRSANTEAF
TRBJ2-1,TRBV7-3,ASSSGTGGGEQF
TRBJ2-7,TRBV5-5,ASRPGRGTYEQY
TRBJ1-2,TRBV4-2,ASSPETGNYGYT
TRBJ1-1,TRBV7-3,ASSLQGQDTEAF
TRBJ2-7,TRBV2,ASTRGGLAGGPHEQY
TRBJ2-7,TRBV6-6,ASSYSGGFGYEQY
TRBJ2-7,TRBV2,ASSAGDGYEQY
TRBJ2-7,TRBV7-8,ASSFLPGTTYEQY
TRBJ1-1,TRBV9,ASSVYWNTEAF
TRBJ2-5,TRBV27,ASKTRGGISKETQY
TRBJ2-5,TRBV7-2,ASSMDRGLGETQY
TRBJ2-2,TRBV9,ASSVGGGLLF
TRBJ2-7,TRBV19,ASSITTRDKEY
TRBJ2-1,TRBV15,ATSRDTGLAGYNEQF
TRBJ1-5,TRBV6-5,ASSETGGSQPQH
TRBJ1-2,TRBV6-1,ASATGYDYGYT
TRBJ1-2,TRBV19,ASTRNSPRDSSYGYT
TRBJ1-5,TRBV19,ASSIQGYSQPQH
TRBJ1-5,TRBV19,ASSIGQGGQPQH
TRBJ1-2,TRBV5-1,ASSLGQGNGYT
TRBJ1-2,TRBV7-9,ASSLHSGGYT
TRBJ2-6,TRBV4-2,ASSLVTGSGGANVLT
TRBJ2-1,TRBV9,ASSVASSGAYNEQF
TRBJ2-5,TRBV15,ATSRGQGETQY
TRBJ2-7,TRBV5-8,ASRAGQVQSYEQY
TRBJ1-2,TRBV19,ASSIPRGRGYGYT